This T cell receptor (beta chain) was recovered during a study of cytomegalovirus exposure and HLA in healthy donors. Study outcomes and limitations: TCR beta V segments were, for the most part, productive about 87% or about 30% of the time in an earlier analysis.

Remarks on this clone: Antigen unknown.

Trimming cost V 3 bases and J 2 bases; bases outside gene matches: 6. The CDR3 contains 15 residues. Germline V gene sequence: CDR1 KGHSH, CDR2 LQKENI. This PCR relied on a set of 60 Vbeta primers and 13 Jbeta primers. Using immunoSEQ multiplex PCR, the repertoire was profiled, and TCRdb retains in-frame clones only, with some absent. Here the sample spans 99,000 or so clones, around 82% being singletons. The chain is built from TRBV18 and TRBJ2-7, with 8 nucleotides matching TRBD1. The specimen was PBMCs. The TCR was taken from a woman in her 40s in good health and CMV-seronegative. The CDR3 DNA reads TGTGCCAGCTCACCTGGACAGGGTGTGACCTACGAGCAGTACTTC. It encodes CASSPGQGVTYEQYF.